What follows are 19 T cell receptor beta chains derived from one specimen sequenced in a study of Japanese encephalitis immunity and Zika vaccine responses. For roughly 6 days, PBMCs labeled with CFSE were cultured with peptide pools at approximately 1 ug/mL each. Unfixed live CD56-CD19-CD16-CD3+CD4+ CFSE-low cells were sorted as proliferating CD4 T cells. TCRdb itself ran the 5' RACE reads through MiXCR, one entry per CDR3 protein. Of over 200 distinct CDR3 sequences listed, 3% to 4% are singletons. The sample was antigen-activated CD4+ T cells from blood, cultured, taken during a Zika inactivated vaccine study. These receptors were obtained from an adult man who received an inactivated Zika virus vaccine.

This clonotype rates as large. The genes are TRBV20-1 and TRBJ2-5; the D gene is possibly TRBD2 (5 bases). From germline, CDR1 is DFQATT and CDR2 SNEGSKA (reference sequence). The CDR3 runs 17 residues. Trimming stripped 6 bases from V and 6 bases from J, with 29 bases between. The CDR3 loop is CSALRRLRTHNRQTQYF. The DNA for the CDR3 is TGCAGTGCCCTCCGGCGCCTCCGGACTCATAATCGACAGACCCAGTACTTC.

By share, this clonotype counts as large. The V and J genes are TRBV20-1 and TRBJ1-3; D is unclear. Trimming took 3 bases from V and 4 from J, leaving 13 bases between them. The CDR3 consists of 14 residues. The germline V gene has CDR1 DFQATT and CDR2 SNEGSKA (reference sequence). Here the CDR3 DNA reads TGCAGTGCTAGTCCTAACCGACTCGGAAACACCATATATTTT. It codes for CSASPNRLGNTIYF.

For this clonotype: Just one base apart from a much larger clone, this may be a read error. The chain carries TRBV2 and TRBJ2-1, with 9 positions matching TRBD2. From germline, CDR1 is SNHLY and CDR2 FYNNEI. Trimming cost V 10 bases and J 10 bases; bases outside gene matches: 8. The CDR3 spans 12 residues. CDR3 coding DNA: TGTGCCAACAGCCAACTAGCGGGCGAGCAGTTCTTC. It translates to CANSQLAGEQFF.

A few counts support this clonotype. V gene TRBV2 combines with J gene TRBJ2-7; perhaps TRBD1 as D (5 bases). The CDR3 extends over 11 amino acids. Germline lookup yields CDR1 SNHLY and CDR2 FYNNEI. Between the trimmed V and J ends, which lost 4 bases and 4 bases, there was a span of 5 bases. This chain's CDR3 is CASSAGYEQYF. The CDR3 DNA follows: TGTGCCAGCAGTGCAGGGTACGAGCAGTACTTC.

The rearrangement uses TRBV9 and TRBJ2-5; 10 bases match TRBD2. CDR1 and CDR2 from the germline V gene are SGDLS and YYNGEE. CDR3 length equals 15 residues. V gave up 4 bases and J gave up 9 bases; unmatched junction bases: 12. This CDR3 is CASSRSGGAPNPQYF. In DNA form, the CDR3 reads TGTGCCAGCAGCCGGAGCGGGGGGGCCCCCAATCCCCAGTACTTC. Supplemented by reference TRBV9 and TRBJ2-5, the full variable domain reads DSGVTQTPKHLITATGQRVTLRCSPRSGDLSVYWYQQSLDQGLQFLIQYYNGEERAKGNILERFSAQQFPDLHSELNLSSLELGDSALYFCASSRSGGAPNPQYFGPGTRLLVL.

Relative to its sample, this clonotype is large. This CDR3 fails to terminate in the conserved phenylalanine or tryptophan, so it likely reflects a read error. No DNA is shown, since the ends of the CDR3 on it are uncertain; the CDR3 is the one TCRdb lists. CDR3 sequence: CASSPLHSSGTGGDEI. The gene calls are TRBV18 and TRBJ2-7; TRBD1 is taken as the D call from the table, unchecked against the DNA. Inclusive of both ends, the CDR3 amounts to 16 amino acids. CDR1 is KGHSH, CDR2 LQKENI, per germline.

Judged by abundance, this clonotype is large. The V call is TRBV3-1, the J call TRBJ2-5; weak D call: TRBD1 (7 bases). Germline lookup yields CDR1 LGHDT and CDR2 YNNKEL (reference sequence). The CDR3 spans 14 residues. V was shortened by 8 bases and J by 9 bases, with 22 bases between the two germline ends. The CDR3 DNA sequence: TGTGCCAGCGGACTACGACAGGGCGTGTCGGCCCAGTACTTC. The encoded protein is CASGLRQGVSAQYF.

In its sample, this clonotype ranks as medium-sized. The J gene is TRBJ2-6, the V gene TRBV6-6; D may correspond to TRBD1 or TRBD2 (5 bases each). The CDR3 extends over 16 amino acids. The germline gives CDR1 MNHNY, CDR2 SVGAGI (reference sequence). Trimming removed 7 bases at V and 2 bases at J, with 15 bases between. The CDR3, as DNA: TGTGCCAGCACCACGTCTGGGGGTGCTGGGGCCAACGTCCTGACTTTC. It encodes CASTTSGGAGANVLTF.

This clonotype is categorized as medium-sized. This chain connects TRBV12-3 or TRBV12-4 to TRBJ1-1; possible D gene TRBD1, 5 bases. With 3 bases removed from V and 0 bases from J, the gap between germline ends came to 14 bases. The CDR3 spans 16 residues. In DNA, the CDR3 is TGTGCCAGCAGTTTCGCGGCGCAGGGACTGAACACTGAAGCTTTCTTT. It translates to CASSFAAQGLNTEAFF.

This clonotype is medium-sized. The chain is built from TRBV20-1 and TRBJ1-2, with 10 bases aligning to TRBD1. From germline, CDR1 is DFQATT and CDR2 SNEGSKA (reference sequence). The junction had 7 bases not matched to a gene; V was cut back by 1 base and J by 5 bases. The CDR3 consists of 15 residues. In nucleotides, the CDR3 is TGCAGTGCTAGAGCGCCGGACAGGGGGTCGTATGGCTACACCTTC. This translates into CSARAPDRGSYGYTF.

This clonotype is categorized as medium-sized. The gene calls are TRBV2 and TRBJ1-2, with a possible D match to TRBD1 (5 bases). The germline CDR1 and CDR2 sequences are SNHLY and FYNNEI. This CDR3 is 15 amino acids long. The V gene lost 7 bases and the J gene lost 2 bases, with 17 bases spanning the gap. This chain's CDR3 is CASTPDPGLNYGYTF. CDR3 nucleotides: TGTGCCAGCACCCCTGATCCGGGGCTCAACTATGGCTACACCTTC.

The chain is built from TRBV7-3 and TRBJ1-6; a possible D gene is TRBD1 (6 bases). Germline V lookup: CDR1 SGHTA, CDR2 FQGTGA. V dropped 4 bases and J dropped 6 bases, with 10 bases sitting between them. This CDR3 is 14 amino acids long. The CDR3 region is CASSSGQFNSPLHF. For the CDR3, the DNA is TGTGCCAGCAGCTCCGGACAGTTTAATTCACCCCTCCACTTT.

This clonotype ranks as medium-sized. The chain recombines TRBV29-1 with TRBJ2-2; D ambiguous. CDR3 length: 14 residues. Germline loops: CDR1 SQVTM, CDR2 ANQGSEA. V was clipped by 0 bases and J by 4 bases, with 9 bases between them. The CDR3: CSVEDGPATGELFF. CDR3 in DNA: TGCAGCGTTGAAGATGGCCCGGCCACCGGGGAGCTGTTTTTT.

The genes are TRBV3-1 and TRBJ1-2; D not resolved. This CDR3 region has 13 residues. CDR1 is LGHDT, CDR2 YNNKEL, per germline (reference sequence). V was shortened by 5 bases and J by 0 bases, with 7 bases between the two germline ends. The CDR3 DNA sequence: TGTGCCAGCAGCGACGAAGCTAACTATGGCTACACCTTC. It yields the protein CASSDEANYGYTF.

This clonotype is medium-sized by share. The rearrangement joins TRBV10-3 to TRBJ2-3; 7 bases line up with TRBD1. CDR3 length equals 16 residues. V lost 3 bases, J lost 1 base, and 7 bases stayed unmatched. CDR1 and CDR2 from the germline V gene are ENHRY and SYGVKD. The CDR3 nucleotides are TGTGCCATCAGTGATCGCGAGACAGGGCGCACAGATACGCAGTATTTT. This translates into CAISDRETGRTDTQYF.

This clonotype qualifies as medium-sized. V and J are TRBV7-3 and TRBJ1-2, with a weak D call TRBD1 (5 bases). The CDR3 consists of 18 residues. The germline CDR1 and CDR2 sequences are SGHTA and FQGTGA. Deletions cut 0 bases from V and 0 bases from J, with 17 bases between. CDR3 amino acids: CASSLTGRTGGSNYGYTF. The DNA of the CDR3 is TGTGCCAGCAGCTTAACGGGACGCACTGGGGGTTCTAACTATGGCTACACCTTC.

By sample share, this clonotype is medium-sized. This chain uses TRBV10-3 with TRBJ1-6; D is possibly TRBD1 (5 bases). The CDR3 consists of 18 residues. The V end was cut by 6 bases, the J end by 7 bases, with 25 bases between. Germline CDR1 and CDR2: ENHRY and SYGVKD. This CDR3 reads CAIRELSRAGNGNSPLHF. The DNA for the CDR3 is TGTGCCATCAGAGAACTGAGCCGGGCAGGGAACGGCAATTCACCCCTCCACTTT.

This clonotype is labeled hyperexpanded. The chain employs TRBV7-2 and TRBJ2-1; D might be TRBD1 (7 bases). Trimming left V 1 base short and J 6 bases short, with 16 bases between. The CDR3 spans 16 residues. Germline CDR1 and CDR2: SGHTA and FQGNSA. The CDR3 nucleotides read TGTGCCAGCAGCTTAGTGGGGCAGGGGGGCGTCAATGAGCAGTTCTTC. This translates into CASSLVGQGGVNEQFF.

On this clonotype itself: It may be a read error: a sequence one base away is much more abundant. The J gene is TRBJ2-3, the V gene TRBV10-3; 7 nucleotides line up with TRBD1. Germline-derived CDR1 and CDR2 are ENHRY and SYGVKD. The CDR3 contains 16 residues. CDR3: CVISDRETGRTDTQYF. In DNA, the CDR3 is TGTGTCATCAGTGATCGCGAGACAGGGCGCACAGATACGCAGTATTTT.